What follows are 26 T cell receptor beta chains derived from one specimen sequenced in a study of T-cell reconstitution after alpha-beta-depleted transplantation in children. It was with unique molecular identifiers that the TCRbeta library was prepared. TCRdb fed the PCR reads into MiXCR, producing one record per CDR3 protein. The table has approximately 400,000 distinct CDR3 sequences, about a tenth seen once. The sample in question was PBMCs from the stem cell graft donor, obtained from the stem cell graft. These receptors originate from a human donor who donated a stem cell graft to a child with acute myeloid leukemia.

The rearrangement uses TRBV7-2 and TRBJ1-3; unclear D gene. V was shortened by 1 base and J by 0 bases, with 10 bases between the two germline ends. The CDR3 has 16 residues. Per the germline V gene, CDR1 is SGHTA and CDR2 is FQGNSA. The CDR3 bases are TGTGCCAGCAGCTTAGGCTTGCCGGGCTCTGGAAACACCATATATTTT. It encodes CASSLGLPGSGNTIYF.

The chain uses TRBV21-1 and TRBJ2-7; the D segment call TRBD2 is taken from the table without a DNA check. TRBV21-1 is reported as a pseudogene. This CDR3 is 15 amino acids long. The CDR3 sequence is CASSPARVETYEQYF. CDR3 nucleotide sequence: TGTGCCAGCAGCCCCGCCAGGGTAGAAACCTACGAGCAGTACTTC.

This clonotype was found many times. The V and J genes are TRBV29-1 and TRBJ2-5; 9 nucleotides line up with TRBD1. The J segment lost 5 bases and the V segment lost 5 bases, leaving 9 bases of the junction unmatched. This CDR3 has 14 amino acids. The germline CDR1 and CDR2 sequences are SQVTM and ANQGSEA. The DNA for the CDR3 is TGCAGCGTTACGGAACAGGGGGCCGGTGAGACCCAGTACTTC. It codes for CSVTEQGAGETQYF. The full variable domain, rest sourced from reference TRBV29-1 and TRBJ2-5, is SAVISQKPSRDICQRGTSLTIQCQVDSQVTMMFWYRQQPGQSLTLIATANQGSEATYESGFVIDKFPISRPNLTFSTLTVSNMSPEDSSIYLCSVTEQGAGETQYFGPGTRLLVL.

This clonotype was observed a few times. V usage is TRBV5-8 and J usage is TRBJ2-7; TRBD2 aligns across 9 bases. The germline gives CDR1 SGHTS, CDR2 YDEGEE. The ends lost 3 bases at V and 7 bases at J; junction bases unmatched: 11. The CDR3 spans 15 residues. The CDR3 reads CASSSGLAQGGEQYV. The CDR3, as DNA: TGTGCCAGCAGCTCGGGACTAGCACAAGGGGGGGAGCAGTACGTC.

This clonotype was seen repeatedly, ten times or more. J is TRBJ1-1 and V is TRBV4-1; D possibly corresponds to TRBD1 (5 bases). With 3 bases removed from V and 1 base from J, the gap between germline ends came to 9 bases. CDR1 and CDR2 (germline): MGHRA, YSYEKL. This CDR3 region has 14 residues. The CDR3 bases are TGCGCCAGCAGCCACCCCGACAGGAACACTGAAGCTTTCTTT. Protein product: CASSHPDRNTEAFF.

This clonotype was found many times. The chain carries TRBV7-2 and TRBJ1-1; weak D call: TRBD1 (5 bases). Germline CDR1 SGHTA, CDR2 FQGNSA. Between the trimmed V and J ends, which lost 4 bases and 1 base, there was a span of 10 bases. The CDR3 loop spans 14 amino acids. Written as DNA, the CDR3 is TGTGCCAGCAGCTCAAGGGGTTGGAACACTGAAGCTTTCTTT. The encoded protein is CASSSRGWNTEAFF. The entire variable domain, with the rest obtained from reference TRBV7-2 and TRBJ1-1, is as follows: GAGVSQSPSNKVTEKGKDVELRCDPISGHTALYWYRQSLGQGLEFLIYFQGNSAPDKSGLPSDRFSAERTGGSVSTLTIQRTQQEDSAVYLCASSSRGWNTEAFFGQGTRLTVV.

The rearrangement links TRBV6-1 to TRBJ2-3; TRBD1 matches 7 bases. The CDR3 contains 14 residues. V shed 6 bases, J shed 2 bases, and the junction held 5 bases outside the gene matches. Per germline, CDR1 MNHNS and CDR2 SASEGT. CDR3 coding DNA: TGTGCCAGCAGAATACAGGGGCACACAGATACGCAGTATTTT. It encodes CASRIQGHTDTQYF.

This clonotype was counted a few times. V is TRBV7-9 and J is TRBJ1-1; D might be TRBD1 (6 bases). In germline, CDR1 is SEHNR, CDR2 FQNEAQ (reference sequence). Trimming shortened V by 0 bases and J by 6 bases, and 20 bases separated the two germline ends. This CDR3 comprises 17 residues. For the CDR3, the DNA is TGTGCCAGCAGCTTAGCGGGAGGGGGGGACGGAGACGCTGAAGCTTTCTTT. Translating it yields CASSLAGGGDGDAEAFF.

The gene calls are TRBV11-2 and TRBJ2-7; 14 bases map to TRBD2. Germline-derived CDR1 and CDR2 are SGHAT and FQNNGV. Losses at the gene ends were 5 bases for V and 3 bases for J; bases not matched to a gene: 12. The CDR3 length is 18 residues. CDR3 DNA: TGTGCCAGCAGCCGACTAGCGGGGGGGAACAACGAATACTACGAGCAGTACGTC. Protein: CASSRLAGGNNEYYEQYV.

The J gene is TRBJ1-2, the V gene TRBV4-2; weak D call: TRBD1 (5 bases). CDR1 LGHNA and CDR2 YNFKEQ come from the germline V gene. The germline V and J ends were trimmed by 3 bases and 6 bases, with 14 bases remaining between them. The CDR3 length is 14 residues. The CDR3 loop is CASSHSEWGHGYTF. The CDR3, as DNA: TGTGCCAGCAGCCATTCCGAGTGGGGCCATGGCTACACCTTC.

The chain links TRBV7-2 to TRBJ1-2, with D hard to call. Trimming removed 1 base from V and 7 bases from J, with 4 bases in between. Germline CDR1 and CDR2: SGHTA and FQGNSA. This CDR3 has 11 residues. This chain's CDR3 is CASSLGLGYTF. In nucleotides, the CDR3 is TGTGCCAGCAGCTTAGGTCTTGGCTACACCTTC.

This clonotype was detected only a few times. This chain uses TRBV20-1 with TRBJ1-3, with D uncertain. V lost 0 bases, J lost 9 bases, and 18 bases lay in between. This CDR3 spans 15 amino acids. Germline values: CDR1 DFQATT, CDR2 SNEGSKA (reference sequence). Here the CDR3 DNA reads TGCAGTGCTAGAGAGGACCGGCCCGGCGGCTTCACCATATATTTT. This gives the protein CSAREDRPGGFTIYF.

This clonotype was found a few times. The chain has TRBV5-1 and TRBJ2-3, with TRBD2 matching 7 bases. The CDR3 is 15 residues long. V was clipped by 0 bases and J by 6 bases; unmatched bases: 7. The germline gives CDR1 SGHRS, CDR2 YFSETQ. The CDR3 region is CASSLGLAERDTQYF. Written as DNA, the CDR3 is TGCGCCAGCAGCTTGGGACTAGCCGAGCGCGATACGCAGTATTTT.

The chain combines TRBV20-1 with TRBJ2-1; TRBD2 might be the D (6 bases). The CDR3 loop spans 14 amino acids. The ends were cut back, 5 bases at V and 1 base at J, with 12 bases in the middle. Germline CDR1 DFQATT, CDR2 SNEGSKA (reference sequence). CDR3 sequence reads: CSAGGFRSYNEQFF. As DNA, the CDR3 is TGCAGTGCTGGAGGGTTTAGGTCCTACAATGAGCAGTTCTTC.

Turning to this clonotype: This may be a read error: a much more frequent sequence differs by one nucleotide. This chain uses TRBV5-1 with TRBJ1-1, with TRBD1 matching 9 bases. Trimming at V came to 0 bases and at J to 9 bases, leaving 6 bases not matched to a gene. CDR1 and CDR2 from the germline V gene are SGHRS and YFSETQ. This CDR3 has 14 residues. The CDR3 protein is CASSLEQGAGKAFF. The CDR3 DNA follows: TGCGCCAGCAGCTTGGAACAGGGGGCCGGTAAAGCTTTCTTT.

The chain is built from TRBV18 and TRBJ1-4; no clear D gene. The V and J ends lost 4 bases and 5 bases respectively, with 8 bases between them. Looked up from germline, CDR1 is KGHSH and CDR2 is LQKENI. This CDR3 has 13 amino acids. The CDR3 sequence: CASSRGANEKLFF. The CDR3 region has the DNA TGTGCCAGCTCACGCGGAGCCAATGAAAAACTGTTTTTT.

This clonotype was observed a few times. The V and J genes are TRBV19 and TRBJ1-6; D gene ambiguous. CDR1 LNHDA and CDR2 SQIVND come from the germline V gene (reference sequence). The V and J ends lost 9 bases and 9 bases respectively, with 15 bases between them. The CDR3 extends over 13 amino acids. The CDR3 spells CASGLTASSPLHF. CDR3 nucleotides: TGTGCCAGCGGGCTGACGGCTAGTTCACCCCTCCACTTT.

This clonotype was seen only a few times. The chain recombines TRBV20-1 with TRBJ2-3; 7 bases agree with TRBD1. This CDR3 contains 17 residues. V shed 5 bases, J shed 2 bases, and the junction held 16 bases outside the gene matches. From germline, CDR1 is DFQATT and CDR2 SNEGSKA (reference sequence). The CDR3 DNA follows: TGCAGTGCTCCACCTCAGAGGAGGACAGGAGCCACAGATACGCAGTATTTT. This encodes CSAPPQRRTGATDTQYF.

This clonotype was found a few times. The rearrangement joins TRBV7-2 to TRBJ1-1; D is undetermined. V lost 5 bases and J lost 2, with 12 bases in between. Germline V gene sequence: CDR1 SGHTA, CDR2 FQGNSA. The CDR3 is 14 amino acids. The CDR3 region has the DNA TGTGCCAGCAGCCCGCGACTGGAAAACACTGAAGCTTTCTTT. Residues: CASSPRLENTEAFF.

This chain joins TRBV6-5 and TRBJ2-5, with D possibly TRBD1 on 5 matching bases. Trimming pared 0 bases from V and 5 bases from J, leaving 13 bases between. There are 15 residues in the CDR3. The germline gives CDR1 MNHEY, CDR2 SVGAGI. The CDR3 loop reads CASSYSMMGRETQYF. The CDR3 DNA follows: TGTGCCAGCAGTTACTCGATGATGGGGCGGGAGACCCAGTACTTC.

In this sample, this clonotype turned up many times. V and J are TRBV5-6 and TRBJ2-7; 9 bases map to TRBD2. Looked up from germline, CDR1 is SGHDT and CDR2 is YYEEEE. The CDR3 sequence is 15 residues long. Germline trimming cut 0 bases from V and 3 bases from J; bases unmatched to any gene: 4. The CDR3 nucleotides read TGTGCCAGCAGCTTGGGATTAGCGGGGGTCTACGAGCAGTACGTC. Translating it yields CASSLGLAGVYEQYV.

This clonotype came up a few times. The chain links TRBV20-1 to TRBJ1-4, with D possibly matching TRBD1 (5 bases). The CDR3 runs 14 residues. Trimming pared 0 bases from V and 3 bases from J, leaving 8 bases between. Germline loops: CDR1 DFQATT, CDR2 SNEGSKA (reference sequence). The DNA of the CDR3 is TGCAGTGCTAGAGAGACAGAGGCTAATGAAAAACTGTTTTTT. Its translation: CSARETEANEKLFF.

This chain links TRBV6-5 with TRBJ2-2; D gene unclear. This CDR3 spans 14 amino acids. Trimming took 2 bases from V and 4 from J, leaving 8 bases between them. Germline CDR1 reads MNHEY; CDR2 reads SVGAGI. CDR3 amino acids: CASSYTLSTGELFF. The CDR3 nucleotides are TGTGCCAGCAGTTACACTCTGAGCACCGGGGAGCTGTTTTTT.

The rearrangement uses TRBV4-2 and TRBJ2-2, with D hard to call. From germline, CDR1 is LGHNA and CDR2 YNFKEQ. Deletions cut 3 bases from V and 7 bases from J, with 9 bases between. The CDR3 consists of 13 residues. The DNA for the CDR3 is TGTGCCAGCAGCCAGCTCCCGGGCGGGGAGCTGTTTTTT. Amino acid sequence: CASSQLPGGELFF.

This chain joins TRBV12-3 or TRBV12-4 and TRBJ2-7, with a weak D call TRBD2 (6 bases). V lost 8 bases, J lost 4 bases, and 12 bases lay in between. The CDR3 consists of 12 residues. The CDR3 sequence: CASGTAGYEQYF. CDR3 sequence (DNA): TGTGCCAGCGGGACTGCCGGGTACGAGCAGTACTTC.

The chain is built from TRBV6-2 or TRBV6-3 and TRBJ1-2, with D tentatively TRBD1 (6 bases). The CDR3 is 16 amino acids. Germline values: CDR1 MNHEY, CDR2 SVGEGT. Trimming left V 4 bases short and J 1 base short, with 16 bases between. In DNA form, the CDR3 reads TGTGCCAGCAGTTCCGACAGGCACCTATATAACTATGGCTACACCTTC. This translates into CASSSDRHLYNYGYTF.